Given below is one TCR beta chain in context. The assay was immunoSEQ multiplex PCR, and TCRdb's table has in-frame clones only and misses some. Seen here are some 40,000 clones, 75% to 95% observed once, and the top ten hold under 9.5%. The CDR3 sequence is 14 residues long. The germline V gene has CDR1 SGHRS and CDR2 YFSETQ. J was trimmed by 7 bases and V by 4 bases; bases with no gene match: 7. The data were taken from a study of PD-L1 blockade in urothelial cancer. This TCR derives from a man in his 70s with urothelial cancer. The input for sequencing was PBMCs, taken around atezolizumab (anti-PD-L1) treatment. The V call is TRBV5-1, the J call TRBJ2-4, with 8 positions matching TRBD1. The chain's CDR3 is CASSQRTGTNIQYF. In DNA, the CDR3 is TGCGCCAGCAGCCAGAGGACAGGGACCAACATTCAGTACTTC.